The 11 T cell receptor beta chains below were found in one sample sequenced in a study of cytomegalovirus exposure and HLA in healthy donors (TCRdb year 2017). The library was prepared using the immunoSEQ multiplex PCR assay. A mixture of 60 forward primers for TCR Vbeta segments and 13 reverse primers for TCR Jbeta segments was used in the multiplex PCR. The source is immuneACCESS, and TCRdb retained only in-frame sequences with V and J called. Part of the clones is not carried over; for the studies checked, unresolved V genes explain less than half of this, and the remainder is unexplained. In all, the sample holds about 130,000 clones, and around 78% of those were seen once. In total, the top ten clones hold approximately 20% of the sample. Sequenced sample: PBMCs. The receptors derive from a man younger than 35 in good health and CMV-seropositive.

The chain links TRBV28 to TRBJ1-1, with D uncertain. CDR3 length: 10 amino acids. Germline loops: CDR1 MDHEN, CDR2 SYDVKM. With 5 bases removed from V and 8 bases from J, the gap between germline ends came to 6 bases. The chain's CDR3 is CASSGEEAFF. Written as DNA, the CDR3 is TGTGCCAGCAGTGGGGAGGAAGCTTTCTTT.

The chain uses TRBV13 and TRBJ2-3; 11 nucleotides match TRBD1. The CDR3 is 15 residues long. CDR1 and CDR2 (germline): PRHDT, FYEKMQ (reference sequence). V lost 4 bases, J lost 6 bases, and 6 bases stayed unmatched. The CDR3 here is CASSSRTGGGDTQYF. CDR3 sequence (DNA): TGTGCCAGCAGCTCCCGGACAGGGGGCGGGGATACGCAGTATTTT.

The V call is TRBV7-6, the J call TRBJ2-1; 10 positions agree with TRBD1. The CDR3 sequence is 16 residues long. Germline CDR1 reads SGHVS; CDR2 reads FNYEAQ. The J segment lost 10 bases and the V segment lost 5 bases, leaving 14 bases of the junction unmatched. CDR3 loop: CASSPPGTGDLSEQFF. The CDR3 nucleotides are TGTGCCAGCAGCCCTCCCGGGACAGGGGATCTTTCCGAGCAGTTCTTC. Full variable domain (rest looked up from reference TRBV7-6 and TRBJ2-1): GAGVSQSPRYKVTKRGQDVALRCDPISGHVSLYWYRQALGQGPEFLTYFNYEAQQDKSGLPNDRFSAERPEGSISTLTIQRTEQRDSAMYRCASSPPGTGDLSEQFFGPGTRLTVL.

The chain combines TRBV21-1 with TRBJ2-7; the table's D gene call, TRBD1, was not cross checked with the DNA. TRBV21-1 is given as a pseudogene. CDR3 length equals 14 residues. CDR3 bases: TGTGCCAGCGGCTCCCTGAAAAGCTCCTACGAGCAGTACTTC. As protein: CASGSLKSSYEQYF.

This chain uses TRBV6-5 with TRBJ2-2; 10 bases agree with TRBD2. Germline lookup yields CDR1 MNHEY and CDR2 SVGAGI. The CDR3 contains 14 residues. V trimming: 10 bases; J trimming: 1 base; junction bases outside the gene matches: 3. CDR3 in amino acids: CATLAGVNTGELFF. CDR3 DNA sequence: TGTGCCACCCTAGCGGGAGTGAACACCGGGGAGCTGTTTTTT.

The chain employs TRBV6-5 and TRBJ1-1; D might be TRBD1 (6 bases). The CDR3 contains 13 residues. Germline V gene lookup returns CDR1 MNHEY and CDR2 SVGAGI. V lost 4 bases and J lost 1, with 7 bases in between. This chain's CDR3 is CASSSGQNTEAFF. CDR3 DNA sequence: TGTGCCAGCAGTTCGGGACAGAACACTGAAGCTTTCTTT.

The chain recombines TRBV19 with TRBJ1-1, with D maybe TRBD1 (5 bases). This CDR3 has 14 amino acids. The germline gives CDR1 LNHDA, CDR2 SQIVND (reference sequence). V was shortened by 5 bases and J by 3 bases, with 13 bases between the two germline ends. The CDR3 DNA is TGTGCCAGTAGTCCTCAACAGGTGTACACTGAAGCTTTCTTT. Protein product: CASSPQQVYTEAFF. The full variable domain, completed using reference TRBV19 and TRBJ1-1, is DGGITQSPKYLFRKEGQNVTLSCEQNLNHDAMYWYRQDPGQGLRLIYYSQIVNDFQKGDIAEGYSVSREKKESFPLTVTSAQKNPTAFYLCASSPQQVYTEAFFGQGTRLTVV.

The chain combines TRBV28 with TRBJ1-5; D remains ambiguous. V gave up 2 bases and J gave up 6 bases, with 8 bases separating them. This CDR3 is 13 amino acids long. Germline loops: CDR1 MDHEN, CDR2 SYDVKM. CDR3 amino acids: CASSLVQPQPQHF. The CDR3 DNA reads TGTGCCAGCAGTTTAGTACAGCCTCAGCCCCAGCATTTT.

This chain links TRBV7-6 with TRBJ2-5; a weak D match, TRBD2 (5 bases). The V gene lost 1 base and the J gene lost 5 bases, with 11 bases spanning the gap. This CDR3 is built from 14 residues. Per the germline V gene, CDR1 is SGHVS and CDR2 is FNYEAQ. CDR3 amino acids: CASSLDSSEETQYF. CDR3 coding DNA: TGTGCCAGCAGCTTAGACAGTAGCGAGGAGACCCAGTACTTC.

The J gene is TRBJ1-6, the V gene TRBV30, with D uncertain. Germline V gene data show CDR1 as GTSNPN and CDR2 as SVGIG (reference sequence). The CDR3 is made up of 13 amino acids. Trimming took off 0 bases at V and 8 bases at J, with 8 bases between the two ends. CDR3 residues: CAWSVQQDSPLHF. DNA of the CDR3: TGTGCCTGGAGTGTACAGCAGGATTCACCCCTCCACTTT.

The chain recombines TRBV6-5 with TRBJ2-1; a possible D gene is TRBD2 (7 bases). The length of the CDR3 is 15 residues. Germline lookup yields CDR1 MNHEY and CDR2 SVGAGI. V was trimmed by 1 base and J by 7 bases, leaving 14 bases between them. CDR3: CASSYYPGRGNEQFF. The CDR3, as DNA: TGTGCCAGCAGTTACTACCCGGGGAGGGGGAATGAGCAGTTCTTC.